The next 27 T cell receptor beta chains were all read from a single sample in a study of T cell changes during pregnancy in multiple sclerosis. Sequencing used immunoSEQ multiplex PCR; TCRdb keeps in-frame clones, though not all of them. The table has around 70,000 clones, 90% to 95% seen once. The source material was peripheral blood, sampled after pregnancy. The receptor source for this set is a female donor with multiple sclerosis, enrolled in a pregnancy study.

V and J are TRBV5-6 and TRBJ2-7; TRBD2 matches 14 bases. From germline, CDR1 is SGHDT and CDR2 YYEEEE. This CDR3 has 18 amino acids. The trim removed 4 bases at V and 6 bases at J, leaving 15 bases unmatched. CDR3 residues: CASSPKSRGLAGVGEQYF. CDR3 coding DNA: TGTGCCAGCAGCCCCAAGTCCCGGGGACTAGCGGGAGTCGGCGAGCAGTACTTC.

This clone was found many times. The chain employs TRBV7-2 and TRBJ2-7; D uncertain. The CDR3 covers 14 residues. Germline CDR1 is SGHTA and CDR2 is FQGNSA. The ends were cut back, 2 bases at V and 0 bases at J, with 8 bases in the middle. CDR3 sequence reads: CASSLIRSSYEQYF. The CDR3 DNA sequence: TGTGCCAGCAGCTTAATCCGGAGCTCCTACGAGCAGTACTTC.

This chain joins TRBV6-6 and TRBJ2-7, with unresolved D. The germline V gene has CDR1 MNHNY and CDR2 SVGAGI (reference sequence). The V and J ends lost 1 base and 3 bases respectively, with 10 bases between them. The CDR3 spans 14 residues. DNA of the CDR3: TGTGCCAGCAGTTACTTAGTGGGCAACTACGAGCAGTACTTC. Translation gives CASSYLVGNYEQYF.

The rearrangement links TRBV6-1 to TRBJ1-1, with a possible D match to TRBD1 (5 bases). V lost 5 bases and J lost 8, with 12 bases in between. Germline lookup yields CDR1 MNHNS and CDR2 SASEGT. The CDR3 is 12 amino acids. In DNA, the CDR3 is TGTGCCAGCAGTCGATCCGGGGGAGAAGCTTTCTTT. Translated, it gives CASSRSGGEAFF.

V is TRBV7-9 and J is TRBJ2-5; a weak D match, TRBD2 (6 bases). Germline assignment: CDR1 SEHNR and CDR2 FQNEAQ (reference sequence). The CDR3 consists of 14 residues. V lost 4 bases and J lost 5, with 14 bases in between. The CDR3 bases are TGTGCCAGCAGCTCCCGGGGGAGTCCGGAGACCCAGTACTTC. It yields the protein CASSSRGSPETQYF.

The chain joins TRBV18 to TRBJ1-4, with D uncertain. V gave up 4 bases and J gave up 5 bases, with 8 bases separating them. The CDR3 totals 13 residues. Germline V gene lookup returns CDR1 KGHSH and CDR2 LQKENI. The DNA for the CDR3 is TGTGCCAGCTCACAGGAGAGGAATGAAAAACTGTTTTTT. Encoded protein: CASSQERNEKLFF. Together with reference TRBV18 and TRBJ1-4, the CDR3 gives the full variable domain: NAGVMQNPRHLVRRRGQEARLRCSPMKGHSHVYWYRQLPEEGLKFMVYLQKENIIDESGMPKERFSAEFPKEGPSILRIQQVVRGDSAAYFCASSQERNEKLFFGSGTQLSVL.

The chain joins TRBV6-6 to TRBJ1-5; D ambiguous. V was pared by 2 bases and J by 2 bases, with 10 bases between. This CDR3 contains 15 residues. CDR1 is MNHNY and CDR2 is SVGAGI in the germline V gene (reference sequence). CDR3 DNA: TGTGCCAGCAGTTACACACCCGGGGGCAATCAGCCCCAGCATTTT. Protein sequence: CASSYTPGGNQPQHF.

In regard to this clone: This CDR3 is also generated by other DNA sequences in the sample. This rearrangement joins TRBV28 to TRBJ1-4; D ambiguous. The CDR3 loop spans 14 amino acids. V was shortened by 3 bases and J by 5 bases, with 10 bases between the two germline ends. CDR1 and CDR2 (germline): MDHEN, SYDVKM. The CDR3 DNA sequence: TGTGCCAGCAGTTTGTACGGTGAGAATGAAAAACTGTTTTTT. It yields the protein CASSLYGENEKLFF.

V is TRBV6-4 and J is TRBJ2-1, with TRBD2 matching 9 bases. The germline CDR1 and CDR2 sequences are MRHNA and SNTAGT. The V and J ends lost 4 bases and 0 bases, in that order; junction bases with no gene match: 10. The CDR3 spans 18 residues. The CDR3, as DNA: TGTGCCAGCAGTGTTGTTAGCGGGAGCCTCCTCTCCTACAATGAGCAGTTCTTC. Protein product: CASSVVSGSLLSYNEQFF.

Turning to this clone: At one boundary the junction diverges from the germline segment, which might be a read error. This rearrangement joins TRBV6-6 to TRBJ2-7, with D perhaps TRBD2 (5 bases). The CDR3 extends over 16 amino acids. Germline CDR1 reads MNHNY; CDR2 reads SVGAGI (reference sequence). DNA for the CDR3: TGTGCCAGCAGTTACACGGGAAGCCACTGGTCCTCCGAGCAGTACTTC. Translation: CASSYTGSHWSSEQYF.

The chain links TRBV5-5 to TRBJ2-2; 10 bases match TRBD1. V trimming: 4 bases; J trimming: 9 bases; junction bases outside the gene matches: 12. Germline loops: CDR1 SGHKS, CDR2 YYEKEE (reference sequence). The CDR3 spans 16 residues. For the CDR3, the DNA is TGTGCCAGCAGCCACCGGGACAGGGGAATAAGCCGGGAGCTGTTTTTT. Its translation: CASSHRDRGISRELFF.

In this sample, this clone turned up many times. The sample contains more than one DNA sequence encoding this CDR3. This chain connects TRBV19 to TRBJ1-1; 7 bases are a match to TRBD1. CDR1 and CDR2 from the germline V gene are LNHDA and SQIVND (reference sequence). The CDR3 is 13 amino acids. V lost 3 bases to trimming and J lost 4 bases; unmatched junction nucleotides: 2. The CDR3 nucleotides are TGTGCCAGTAGTATTGGGACAGCCACTGAAGCTTTCTTT. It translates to CASSIGTATEAFF.

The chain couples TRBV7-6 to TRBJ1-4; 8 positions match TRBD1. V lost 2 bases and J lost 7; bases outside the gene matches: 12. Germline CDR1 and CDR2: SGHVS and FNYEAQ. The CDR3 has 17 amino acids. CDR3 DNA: TGTGCCAGCAGCTTACAACCCCCCGGGACAGGTGGTGAAAAACTGTTTTTT. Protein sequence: CASSLQPPGTGGEKLFF.

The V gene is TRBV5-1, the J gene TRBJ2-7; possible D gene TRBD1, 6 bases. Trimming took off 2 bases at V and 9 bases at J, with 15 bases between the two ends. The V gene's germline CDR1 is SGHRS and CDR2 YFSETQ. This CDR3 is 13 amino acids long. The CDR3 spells CASSFDRMNPQYF. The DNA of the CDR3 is TGCGCCAGCAGCTTTGACAGGATGAATCCGCAGTACTTC.

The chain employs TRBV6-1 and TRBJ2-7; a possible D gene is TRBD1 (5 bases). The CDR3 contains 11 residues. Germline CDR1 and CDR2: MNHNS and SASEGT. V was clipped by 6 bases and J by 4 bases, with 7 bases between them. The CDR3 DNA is TGTGCCAGCAGGCGACAGTACGAGCAGTACTTC. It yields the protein CASRRQYEQYF.

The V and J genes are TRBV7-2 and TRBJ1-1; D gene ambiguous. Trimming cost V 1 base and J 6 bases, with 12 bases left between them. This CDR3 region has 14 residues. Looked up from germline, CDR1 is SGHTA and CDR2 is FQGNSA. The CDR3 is CASSLGPRFAEAFF. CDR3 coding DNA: TGTGCCAGCAGCTTAGGCCCCAGGTTCGCTGAAGCTTTCTTT.

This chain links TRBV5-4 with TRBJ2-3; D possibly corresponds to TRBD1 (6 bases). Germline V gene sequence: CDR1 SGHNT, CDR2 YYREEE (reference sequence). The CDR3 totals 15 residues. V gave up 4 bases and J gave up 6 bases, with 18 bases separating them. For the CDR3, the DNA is TGTGCCAGCAGCGACGCTAAGACGACAGGCGATACGCAGTATTTT. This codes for CASSDAKTTGDTQYF.

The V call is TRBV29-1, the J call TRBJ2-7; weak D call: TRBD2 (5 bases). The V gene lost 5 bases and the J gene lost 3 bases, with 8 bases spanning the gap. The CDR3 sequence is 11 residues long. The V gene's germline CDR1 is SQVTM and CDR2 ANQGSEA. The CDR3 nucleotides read TGCAGCGTTCAGGAGGACTACGAGCAGTACTTC. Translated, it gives CSVQEDYEQYF.

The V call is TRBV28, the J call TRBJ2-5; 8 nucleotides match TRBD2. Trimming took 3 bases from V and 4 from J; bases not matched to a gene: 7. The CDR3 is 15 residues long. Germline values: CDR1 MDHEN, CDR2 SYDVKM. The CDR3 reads CASSFLQRESETQYF. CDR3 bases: TGTGCCAGCAGTTTTTTACAGCGGGAGTCAGAGACCCAGTACTTC.

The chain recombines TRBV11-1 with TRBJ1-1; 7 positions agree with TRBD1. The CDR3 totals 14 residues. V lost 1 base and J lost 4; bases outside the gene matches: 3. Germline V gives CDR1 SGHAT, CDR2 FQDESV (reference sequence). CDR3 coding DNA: TGTGCCAGCAGCTTAGGCAGGGGGAGCACTGAAGCTTTCTTT. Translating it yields CASSLGRGSTEAFF.

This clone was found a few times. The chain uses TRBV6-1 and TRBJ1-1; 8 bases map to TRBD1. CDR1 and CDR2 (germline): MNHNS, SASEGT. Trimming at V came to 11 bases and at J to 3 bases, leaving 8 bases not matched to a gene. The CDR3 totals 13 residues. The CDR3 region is CASRTGRDTEAFF. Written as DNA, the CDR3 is TGTGCCTCACGGACAGGGCGGGACACTGAAGCTTTCTTT.

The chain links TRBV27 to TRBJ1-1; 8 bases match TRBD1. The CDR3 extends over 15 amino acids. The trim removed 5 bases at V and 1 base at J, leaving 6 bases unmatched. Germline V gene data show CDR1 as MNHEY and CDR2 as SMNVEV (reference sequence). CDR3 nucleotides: TGTGCCAGCAGTCCCGGAGACAGGGGGAACACTGAAGCTTTCTTT. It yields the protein CASSPGDRGNTEAFF.

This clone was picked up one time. CDR3 DNA sequence: TGTGCCAGTAGAAGGACAGATAGCAATCAGCCCCAGCATTTT. Protein sequence: CASRRTDSNQPQHF. The chain joins TRBV19 to TRBJ1-5; tentatively, D is TRBD1 (6 bases). The CDR3 runs to 14 residues. Germline assignment: CDR1 LNHDA and CDR2 SQIVND (reference sequence). Trimming removed 6 bases from V and 0 bases from J, with 9 bases in between.

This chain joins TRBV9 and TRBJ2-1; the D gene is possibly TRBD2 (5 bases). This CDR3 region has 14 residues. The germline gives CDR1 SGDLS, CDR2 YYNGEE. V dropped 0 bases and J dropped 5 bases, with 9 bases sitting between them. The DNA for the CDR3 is TGTGCCAGCAGCGTAGGCGGGCCTAACAATGAGCAGTTCTTC. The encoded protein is CASSVGGPNNEQFF.

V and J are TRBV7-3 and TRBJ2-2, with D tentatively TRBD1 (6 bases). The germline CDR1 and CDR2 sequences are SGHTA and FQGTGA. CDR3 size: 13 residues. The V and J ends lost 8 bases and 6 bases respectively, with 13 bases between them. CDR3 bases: TGTGCCAGCGGGGCCAGGGGCTCCGGGGAGCTGTTTTTT. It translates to CASGARGSGELFF.

The CDR3 protein is CASSPETGREQYF. As DNA, the CDR3 is TGTGCCAGCTCACCCGAAACAGGGCGCGAGCAGTACTTC. The chain carries TRBV18 and TRBJ2-7; the D gene is possibly TRBD1 (6 bases). The CDR3 spans 13 residues. CDR1 and CDR2 (germline): KGHSH, LQKENI. The ends were cut back, 3 bases at V and 6 bases at J, with 12 bases in the middle.

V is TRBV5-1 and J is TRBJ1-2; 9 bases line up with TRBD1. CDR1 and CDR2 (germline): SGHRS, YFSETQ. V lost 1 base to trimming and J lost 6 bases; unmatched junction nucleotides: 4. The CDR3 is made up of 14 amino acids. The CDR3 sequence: CASSLTGQGNGYTF. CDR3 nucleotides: TGCGCCAGCAGCTTGACCGGACAGGGGAATGGCTACACCTTC.